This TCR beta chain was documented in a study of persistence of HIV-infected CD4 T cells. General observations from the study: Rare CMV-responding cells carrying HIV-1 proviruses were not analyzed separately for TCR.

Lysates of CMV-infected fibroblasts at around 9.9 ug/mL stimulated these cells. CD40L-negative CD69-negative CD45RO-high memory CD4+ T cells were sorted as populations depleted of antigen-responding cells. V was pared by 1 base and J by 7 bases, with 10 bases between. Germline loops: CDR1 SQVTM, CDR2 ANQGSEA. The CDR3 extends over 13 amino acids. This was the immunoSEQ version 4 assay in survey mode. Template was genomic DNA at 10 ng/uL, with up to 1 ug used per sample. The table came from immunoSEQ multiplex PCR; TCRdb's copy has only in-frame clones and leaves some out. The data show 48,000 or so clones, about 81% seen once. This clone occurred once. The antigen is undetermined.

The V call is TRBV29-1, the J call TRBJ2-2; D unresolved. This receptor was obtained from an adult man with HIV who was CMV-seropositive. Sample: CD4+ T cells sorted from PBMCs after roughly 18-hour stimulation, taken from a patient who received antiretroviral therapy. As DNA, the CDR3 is TGCAGCGTTGAAGGCCCCGGAATCGGGGAGCTGTTTTTT. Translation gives CSVEGPGIGELFF.